This T cell receptor beta chain was identified during a study of blood T cell repertoires in COVID-19. On the study more broadly: T cells, B-cell-depleted T cells, or PBMCs provided the cDNA or gDNA that served as material.

The CDR3 contains 18 residues. Germline V gives CDR1 KGHSH, CDR2 LQKENI. V shed 3 bases and J 5 bases; nucleotides not matched to a gene: 11. This clone appeared a few times. Generated by immunoSEQ multiplex PCR, the TCRdb table keeps only in-frame clones and is missing some. The sample lists some 70,000 clones, approximately 80% occurring once. This receptor was identified in a woman in her fifties or sixties with acute or convalescent COVID-19. The chain combines TRBV18 with TRBJ2-5; TRBD2 matches 14 bases. Sequencing was done on a sample of peripheral blood. The CDR3 region is CASSPQTSGGAGVETQYF. CDR3 DNA sequence: TGTGCCAGCTCACCGCAGACTAGCGGGGGGGCCGGAGTGGAGACCCAGTACTTC.